These 26 T cell receptor beta chains were sequenced from one sample in a study of T cell responses to AZD1222 COVID-19 vaccine. Assay: immunoSEQ multiplex PCR; the TCRdb copy retains only in-frame clones and omits some. This table has 130,000 to 150,000 clones, approximately 94% appearing once. The source was peripheral blood, collected on day 0 of AZD1222 vaccination. All receptors derive from an adult in good health.

The chain has TRBV7-6 and TRBJ2-1; weak D call: TRBD2 (6 bases). CDR1 and CDR2 (germline): SGHVS, FNYEAQ. Between the trimmed V and J ends, which lost 5 bases and 10 bases, there was a span of 21 bases. The CDR3 loop spans 15 amino acids. The CDR3 DNA is TGTGCCAGCAGCCTACCGAGGGGTTTCGGAGGGGAGCAGTTCTTC. Protein: CASSLPRGFGGEQFF.

The genes are TRBV2 and TRBJ1-6, with D tentatively TRBD1 (5 bases). The germline gives CDR1 SNHLY, CDR2 FYNNEI. The CDR3 has 13 residues. V gave up 7 bases and J gave up 9 bases, with 13 bases separating them. The CDR3 region has the DNA TGTGCCAGCAAGGTGGAGGGGCTTTCACCCCTCCACTTT. As protein: CASKVEGLSPLHF. Based on the CDR3 plus reference TRBV2 and TRBJ1-6, the full variable domain is EPEVTQTPSHQVTQMGQEVILRCVPISNHLYFYWYRQILGQKVEFLVSFYNNEISEKSEIFDDQFSVERPDGSNFTLKIRSTKLEDSAMYFCASKVEGLSPLHFGNGTRLTVT.

The rearrangement uses TRBV18 and TRBJ1-1; D uncertain. The CDR3 runs to 15 residues. Per the germline V gene, CDR1 is KGHSH and CDR2 is LQKENI. Trimming took off 3 bases at V and 0 bases at J, with 11 bases between the two ends. The DNA for the CDR3 is TGTGCCAGCTCACCCAGTCCAGAGATGAACACTGAAGCTTTCTTT. Amino acid sequence: CASSPSPEMNTEAFF.

The rearrangement uses TRBV6-5 and TRBJ2-7; 14 bases match TRBD2. V was pared by 6 bases and J by 6 bases, with 7 bases of the junction left unmatched. CDR1 MNHEY and CDR2 SVGAGI come from the germline V gene. This CDR3 region has 15 residues. This chain's CDR3 is CASRETSGRAGEQYF. CDR3 bases: TGTGCCAGCAGGGAGACTAGCGGGAGGGCCGGCGAGCAGTACTTC.

The chain is built from TRBV29-1 and TRBJ2-2, with D perhaps being TRBD1 or TRBD2 (6 bases each). Per the germline V gene, CDR1 is SQVTM and CDR2 is ANQGSEA. Between the trimmed V and J ends, which lost 3 bases and 1 base, there was a span of 9 bases. CDR3 length: 14 amino acids. CDR3 in DNA: TGCAGCGTTGATAAGGGGGGGAACACCGGGGAGCTGTTTTTT. Translating it yields CSVDKGGNTGELFF.

The rearrangement links TRBV7-9 to TRBJ2-7; D gene unclear. The ends were cut back, 3 bases at V and 5 bases at J, with 5 bases in the middle. CDR3 size: 11 residues. In germline, CDR1 is SEHNR, CDR2 FQNEAQ (reference sequence). The CDR3 sequence is CASSFTDEQYF. CDR3 DNA: TGTGCCAGCAGCTTTACCGACGAGCAGTACTTC.

CDR3 DNA: TGTGCCAGCAGCTTAGGAACCGGGCATTACAATGAGCAGTTCTTC. Translating gives CASSLGTGHYNEQFF. The chain is built from TRBV7-9 and TRBJ2-1; D is unresolved. Trimming removed 1 base from V and 4 bases from J, with 11 bases in between. CDR3 length: 15 residues. Looked up from germline, CDR1 is SEHNR and CDR2 is FQNEAQ (reference sequence).

The table lists this clone with a count of one. This chain links TRBV4-1 with TRBJ2-7; the D is unclear. The germline CDR1 and CDR2 sequences are MGHRA and YSYEKL. V was cut by 2 bases and J by 3 bases, with 11 bases left in between. The CDR3 extends over 14 amino acids. In DNA form, the CDR3 reads TGCGCCAGCAGCCAAAGCTGGGATATCTACGAGCAGTACTTC. Translated: CASSQSWDIYEQYF.

V is TRBV30 and J is TRBJ1-5; D is ambiguous. The V gene's germline CDR1 is GTSNPN and CDR2 SVGIG (reference sequence). V lost 8 bases and J lost 0, with 11 bases in between. The CDR3 runs to 13 residues. The CDR3 protein is CAMRGSSNQPQHF. In nucleotides, the CDR3 is TGTGCCATGCGGGGATCTAGCAATCAGCCCCAGCATTTT.

The chain combines TRBV18 with TRBJ2-7; D is ambiguous. The CDR3 totals 12 residues. CDR1 is KGHSH, CDR2 LQKENI, per germline. Trimming pared 4 bases from V and 7 bases from J, leaving 11 bases between. In DNA form, the CDR3 reads TGTGCCAGCTCACTCTCGACCCAGGAGCAGTACTTC. Its protein is CASSLSTQEQYF.

This clone turned up a few times. As DNA, the CDR3 is TGTGCCAGCACTATTGACAGGGTTAATTCACCCCTCCACTTT. Translating it yields CASTIDRVNSPLHF. The V call is TRBV6-5, the J call TRBJ1-6, with 7 nucleotides matching TRBD1. This CDR3 region has 14 residues. The V segment lost 7 bases and the J segment 6 bases; nucleotides outside the gene matches: 6. Germline CDR1 is MNHEY and CDR2 is SVGAGI.

Points on this clone: The identical CDR3 is also encoded by other nucleotide sequences in the sample. The chain combines TRBV7-2 with TRBJ2-3, with unresolved D. V was cut by 3 bases and J by 2 bases, with 3 bases left in between. Germline V gene lookup returns CDR1 SGHTA and CDR2 FQGNSA. This CDR3 spans 12 amino acids. The CDR3 DNA follows: TGTGCCAGCAGCTTGGCCACAGATACGCAGTATTTT. Protein: CASSLATDTQYF.

The chain uses TRBV11-3 and TRBJ2-2, with a tentative D call TRBD1 (6 bases). Germline CDR1 and CDR2: SGHNT and YENEEA. V was pared by 3 bases and J by 2 bases, with 16 bases between. The CDR3 consists of 17 residues. CDR3 sequence (DNA): TGTGCCAGCAGCTTTCGTGGACAGATCTCTAACACCGGGGAGCTGTTTTTT. The encoded protein is CASSFRGQISNTGELFF.

This clone was recorded only once. The rearrangement uses TRBV30 and TRBJ2-2, with D perhaps matching TRBD2 (6 bases). CDR3 length: 12 amino acids. CDR1 and CDR2 (germline): GTSNPN, SVGIG (reference sequence). Trimming left V 8 bases short and J 5 bases short, with 12 bases between. The CDR3 coding sequence is TGTGCCCGAAGGACTAAGACCGGGGAGCTGTTTTTT. This codes for CARRTKTGELFF.

The J gene is TRBJ1-6, the V gene TRBV7-9; D is unresolved. Looked up from germline, CDR1 is SEHNR and CDR2 is FQNEAQ (reference sequence). Trimming removed 1 base at V and 8 bases at J, with 6 bases between. The CDR3 extends over 13 amino acids. The CDR3 DNA sequence: TGTGCCAGCAGCTTAGATGGTTATTCACCCCTCCACTTT. This codes for CASSLDGYSPLHF.

The V call is TRBV6-5, the J call TRBJ2-5; maybe TRBD2 (5 bases). Trimming took off 7 bases at V and 2 bases at J, with 17 bases between the two ends. Germline values: CDR1 MNHEY, CDR2 SVGAGI. The CDR3 runs to 15 residues. The CDR3 nucleotides are TGTGCCAGCATTCGGGAACCATTATTACAAGAGACCCAGTACTTC. Protein: CASIREPLLQETQYF.

The chain has TRBV4-1 and TRBJ1-2, with D unclear. V gave up 1 base and J gave up 3 bases, with 9 bases separating them. There are 14 residues in the CDR3. From germline, CDR1 is MGHRA and CDR2 YSYEKL. CDR3 residues: CASSQGAAYYGYTF. CDR3 nucleotide sequence: TGCGCCAGCAGCCAAGGCGCCGCATACTATGGCTACACCTTC.

The V and J genes are TRBV3-1 (or the pseudogene TRBV3-2) and TRBJ1-3; D unresolved. This CDR3 is built from 15 residues. The V gene's germline CDR1 is LGHDT and CDR2 YNNKEL (reference sequence). The V end lost 0 bases, the J end lost 0 bases, and 6 bases lay between the germline ends. CDR3 residues: CASSQETSSGNTIYF. The CDR3 DNA reads TGTGCCAGCAGCCAAGAGACAAGCTCTGGAAACACCATATATTTT.

With respect to this clone: Other DNA sequences of this sample code for an identical CDR3. V usage is TRBV7-9 and J usage is TRBJ2-7; either TRBD1 or TRBD2 may fit D (5 bases each). Trimming pared 2 bases from V and 1 base from J, leaving 9 bases between. Germline V gene lookup returns CDR1 SEHNR and CDR2 FQNEAQ (reference sequence). CDR3 size: 14 residues. The CDR3 protein is CASSLSGGSYEQYF. For the CDR3, the DNA is TGTGCCAGCAGCTTAAGTGGGGGATCCTACGAGCAGTACTTC.

The chain combines TRBV19 with TRBJ2-1; the match to TRBD1 covers 8 bases. The ends lost 4 bases at V and 6 bases at J; junction bases unmatched: 14. The CDR3 is 17 amino acids. The germline V gene encodes CDR1 LNHDA and CDR2 SQIVND (reference sequence). In nucleotides, the CDR3 is TGTGCCAGTAGTAGATACAGGGGGTCTTCGAATGCCAATGAGCAGTTCTTC. Translated: CASSRYRGSSNANEQFF.

This chain uses TRBV24-1 with TRBJ1-1; 7 bases are shared with TRBD1. V lost 5 bases, J lost 0 bases, and 17 bases stayed unmatched. This CDR3 is 19 amino acids long. Germline V CDR1 and CDR2: KGHDR, SFDVKD. The CDR3 sequence: CATSVRVGGGSCMNTEAFF. As DNA, the CDR3 is TGTGCCACCAGTGTGAGGGTAGGAGGGGGCTCTTGTATGAACACTGAAGCTTTCTTT.

The chain carries TRBV5-1 and TRBJ1-2; no definite D call. Per the germline V gene, CDR1 is SGHRS and CDR2 is YFSETQ. V lost 0 bases to trimming and J lost 5 bases, with 8 bases between them. The CDR3 consists of 13 residues. The CDR3, as DNA: TGCGCCAGCAGCTTGGGCAGCGTTTATGGCTACACCTTC. Encoded protein: CASSLGSVYGYTF. Using reference TRBV5-1 and TRBJ1-2 for the parts outside the CDR3, the full variable domain is KAGVTQTPRYLIKTRGQQVTLSCSPISGHRSVSWYQQTPGQGLQFLFEYFSETQRNKGNFPGRFSGRQFSNSRSEMNVSTLELGDSALYLCASSLGSVYGYTFGSGTRLTVV.

The chain recombines TRBV30 with TRBJ1-2; perhaps TRBD1 as D (6 bases). Germline CDR1 reads GTSNPN; CDR2 reads SVGIG (reference sequence). This CDR3 comprises 11 residues. The V gene lost 2 bases and the J gene lost 7 bases, with 8 bases spanning the gap. CDR3 sequence (DNA): TGTGCCTGGAGTTCAGGGGCTGGCTACACCTTC. Encoded protein: CAWSSGAGYTF.

The chain is built from TRBV6-5 and TRBJ1-2; 7 bases agree with TRBD1. V lost 3 bases, J lost 7 bases, and 8 bases stayed unmatched. Germline lookup yields CDR1 MNHEY and CDR2 SVGAGI. CDR3 length: 14 amino acids. DNA of the CDR3: TGTGCCAGCAGTTATAGCGAGGGGGCGGGTGGCTACACCTTC. Amino acid sequence: CASSYSEGAGGYTF.

This chain joins TRBV2 and TRBJ1-5; D is ambiguous. CDR3 length equals 13 residues. Per the germline V gene, CDR1 is SNHLY and CDR2 is FYNNEI. The V gene lost 7 bases and the J gene lost 3 bases, with 10 bases spanning the gap. The CDR3 spells CASTQDFNQPQHF. CDR3 DNA sequence: TGTGCCAGCACGCAGGACTTCAATCAGCCCCAGCATTTT.

The chain recombines TRBV5-1 with TRBJ1-2; no clear D. Germline CDR1 SGHRS, CDR2 YFSETQ. There are 14 residues in the CDR3. Trimming cost V 4 bases and J 0 bases, with 10 bases left between them. In DNA, the CDR3 is TGCGCCAGCAGCCTTGAGAGTACTAACTATGGCTACACCTTC. Translating it yields CASSLESTNYGYTF.